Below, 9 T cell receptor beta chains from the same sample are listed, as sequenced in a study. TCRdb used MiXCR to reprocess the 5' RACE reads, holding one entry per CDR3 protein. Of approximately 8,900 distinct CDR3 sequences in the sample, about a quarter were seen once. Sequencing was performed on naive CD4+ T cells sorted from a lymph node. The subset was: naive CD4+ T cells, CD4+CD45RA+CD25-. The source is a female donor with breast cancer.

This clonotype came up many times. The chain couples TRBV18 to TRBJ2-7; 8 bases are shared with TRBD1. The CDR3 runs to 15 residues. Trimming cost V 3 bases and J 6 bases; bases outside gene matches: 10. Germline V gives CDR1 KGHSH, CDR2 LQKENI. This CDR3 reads CASSPQNRGKAEQYF. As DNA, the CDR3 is TGTGCCAGCTCACCGCAGAACAGGGGGAAGGCCGAGCAGTACTTC.

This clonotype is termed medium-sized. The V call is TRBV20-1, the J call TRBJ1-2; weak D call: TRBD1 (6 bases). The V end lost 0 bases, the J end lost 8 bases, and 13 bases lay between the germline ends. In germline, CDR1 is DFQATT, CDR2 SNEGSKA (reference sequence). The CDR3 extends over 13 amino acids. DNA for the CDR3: TGCAGTGCTAGAGATCTACAGGGAGACGGCTACACCTTC. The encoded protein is CSARDLQGDGYTF.

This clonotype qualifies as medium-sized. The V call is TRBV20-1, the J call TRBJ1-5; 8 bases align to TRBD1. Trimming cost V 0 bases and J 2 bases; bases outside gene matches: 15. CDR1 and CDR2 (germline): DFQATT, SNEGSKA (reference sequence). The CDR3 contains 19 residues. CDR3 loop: CSARDSRRTGNKGNQPQHF. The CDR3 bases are TGCAGTGCTAGAGATTCCCGGCGGACAGGGAATAAGGGCAATCAGCCCCAGCATTTT.

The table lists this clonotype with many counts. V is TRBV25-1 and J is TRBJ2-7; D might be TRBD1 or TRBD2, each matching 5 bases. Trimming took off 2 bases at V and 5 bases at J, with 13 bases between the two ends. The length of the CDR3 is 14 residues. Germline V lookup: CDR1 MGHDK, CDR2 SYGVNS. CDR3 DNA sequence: TGTGCCAGCAGTGAAAGTTCAGGGCGGGACGAGCAGTACTTC. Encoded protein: CASSESSGRDEQYF.

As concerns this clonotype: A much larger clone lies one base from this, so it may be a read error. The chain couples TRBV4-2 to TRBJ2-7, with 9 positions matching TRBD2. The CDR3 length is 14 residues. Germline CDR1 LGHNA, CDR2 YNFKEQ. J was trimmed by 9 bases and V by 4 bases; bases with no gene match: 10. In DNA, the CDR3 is TGTGCCAGCAGCCCCTTAGGGACTAGCTTCGGGCAGTACTTC. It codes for CASSPLGTSFGQYF.

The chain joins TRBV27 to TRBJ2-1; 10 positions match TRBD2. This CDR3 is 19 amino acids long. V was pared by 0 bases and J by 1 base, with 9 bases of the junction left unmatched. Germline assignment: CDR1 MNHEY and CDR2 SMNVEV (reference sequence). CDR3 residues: CASSLSMASGRRSYNEQFF. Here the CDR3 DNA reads TGTGCCAGCAGTTTATCGATGGCTAGCGGGAGAAGGTCCTACAATGAGCAGTTCTTC.

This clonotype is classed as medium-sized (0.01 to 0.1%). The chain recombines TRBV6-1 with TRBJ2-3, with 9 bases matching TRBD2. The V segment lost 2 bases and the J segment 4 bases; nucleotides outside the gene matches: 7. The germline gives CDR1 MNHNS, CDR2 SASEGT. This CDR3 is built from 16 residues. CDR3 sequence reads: CASSETVAGESDTQYF. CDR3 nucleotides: TGTGCCAGCAGTGAAACTGTAGCGGGAGAGTCAGATACGCAGTATTTT.

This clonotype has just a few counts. DNA of the CDR3: TGCAGTGCTAGGGCTGGCTACACTGAAGCTTTCTTT. Its protein product is CSARAGYTEAFF. The rearrangement uses TRBV20-1 and TRBJ1-1; D ambiguous. Trimming removed 3 bases from V and 3 bases from J, with 8 bases in between. Germline values: CDR1 DFQATT, CDR2 SNEGSKA (reference sequence). The CDR3 has 12 amino acids.

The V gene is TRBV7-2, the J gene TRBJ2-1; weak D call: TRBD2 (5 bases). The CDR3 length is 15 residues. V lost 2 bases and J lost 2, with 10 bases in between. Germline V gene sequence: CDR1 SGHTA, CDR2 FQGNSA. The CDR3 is CASSLSEGPYNEQFF. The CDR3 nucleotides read TGTGCCAGCAGCTTAAGTGAGGGTCCCTACAATGAGCAGTTCTTC.